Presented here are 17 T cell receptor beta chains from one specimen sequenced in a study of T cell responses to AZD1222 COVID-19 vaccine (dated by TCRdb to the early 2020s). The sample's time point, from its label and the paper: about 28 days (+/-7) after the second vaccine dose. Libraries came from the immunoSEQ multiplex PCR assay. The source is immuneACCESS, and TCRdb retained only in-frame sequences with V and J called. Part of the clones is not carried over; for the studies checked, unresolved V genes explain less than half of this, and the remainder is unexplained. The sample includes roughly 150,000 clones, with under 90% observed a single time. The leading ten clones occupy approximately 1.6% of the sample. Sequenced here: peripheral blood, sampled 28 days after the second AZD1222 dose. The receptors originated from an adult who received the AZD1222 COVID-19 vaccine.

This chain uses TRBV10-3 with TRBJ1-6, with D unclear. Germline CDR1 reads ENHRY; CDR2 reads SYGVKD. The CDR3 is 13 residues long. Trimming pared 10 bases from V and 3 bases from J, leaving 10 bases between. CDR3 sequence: CATFRDYNSPLHF. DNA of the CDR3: TGTGCCACATTCCGGGACTATAATTCACCCCTCCACTTT.

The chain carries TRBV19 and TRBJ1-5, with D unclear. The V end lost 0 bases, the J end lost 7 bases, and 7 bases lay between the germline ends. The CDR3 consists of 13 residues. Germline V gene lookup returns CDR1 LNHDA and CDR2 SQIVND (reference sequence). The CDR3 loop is CASSIEARQPQHF. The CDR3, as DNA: TGTGCCAGTAGTATAGAAGCGAGACAGCCCCAGCATTTT.

Here the CDR3 DNA reads TGTGCCAGCACCGAACAGGGGATCAATGGCTACACCTTC. Translated: CASTEQGINGYTF. The rearrangement uses TRBV28 and TRBJ1-2; 7 positions agree with TRBD1. Germline trimming cut 7 bases from V and 6 bases from J; bases unmatched to any gene: 8. CDR1 is MDHEN and CDR2 is SYDVKM in the germline V gene. This CDR3 has 13 amino acids.

The CDR3 DNA reads TGTGCCAGCAGCCAATCGCCAGGGTCTGACTATGGCTACACCTTC. It translates to CASSQSPGSDYGYTF. The rearrangement joins TRBV16 to TRBJ1-2; D is perhaps TRBD1 (5 bases). The CDR3 extends over 15 amino acids. Trimming took off 0 bases at V and 3 bases at J, with 11 bases between the two ends. Germline CDR1 is KGHSY and CDR2 is FQNENV.

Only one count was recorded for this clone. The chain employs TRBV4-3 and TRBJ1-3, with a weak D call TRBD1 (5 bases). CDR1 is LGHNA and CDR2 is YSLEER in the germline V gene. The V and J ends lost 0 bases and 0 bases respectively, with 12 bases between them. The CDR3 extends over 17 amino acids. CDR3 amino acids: CASSQDRGSFSGNTIYF. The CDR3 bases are TGCGCCAGCAGCCAAGATCGGGGCAGCTTCTCTGGAAACACCATATATTTT.

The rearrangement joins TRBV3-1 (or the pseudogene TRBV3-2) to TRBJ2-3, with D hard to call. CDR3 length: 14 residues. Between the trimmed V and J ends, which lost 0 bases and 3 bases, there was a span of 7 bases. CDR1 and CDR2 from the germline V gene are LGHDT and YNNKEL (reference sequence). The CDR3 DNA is TGTGCCAGCAGCCAAGAAGGTAAGACAGATACGCAGTATTTT. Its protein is CASSQEGKTDTQYF.

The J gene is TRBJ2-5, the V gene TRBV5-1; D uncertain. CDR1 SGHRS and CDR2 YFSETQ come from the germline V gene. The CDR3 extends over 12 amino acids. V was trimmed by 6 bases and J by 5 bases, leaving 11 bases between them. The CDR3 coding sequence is TGCGCCAGCAAGTTAGGGTTCGAGACCCAGTACTTC. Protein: CASKLGFETQYF.

The CDR3 region is CASSLGGGPHSYEQYF. CDR3 DNA sequence: TGTGCCAGCAGCTTAGGGGGGGGGCCGCACTCCTACGAGCAGTACTTC. The chain employs TRBV11-2 and TRBJ2-7; tentative D call: TRBD2 (7 bases). V shed 1 base and J shed 0 bases, with 13 bases lying between them. This CDR3 spans 16 amino acids. Germline V gene data show CDR1 as SGHAT and CDR2 as FQNNGV.

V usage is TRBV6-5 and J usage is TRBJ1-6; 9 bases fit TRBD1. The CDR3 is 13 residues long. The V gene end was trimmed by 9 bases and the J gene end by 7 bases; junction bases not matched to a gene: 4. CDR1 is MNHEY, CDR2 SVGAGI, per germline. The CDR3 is CASYRGLNSPLHF. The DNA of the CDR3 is TGTGCCAGTTACAGGGGGCTGAATTCACCCCTCCACTTT.

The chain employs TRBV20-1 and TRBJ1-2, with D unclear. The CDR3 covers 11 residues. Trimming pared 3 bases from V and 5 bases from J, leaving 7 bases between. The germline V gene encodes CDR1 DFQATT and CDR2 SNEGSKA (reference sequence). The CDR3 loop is CSASTGYGYTF. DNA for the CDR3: TGCAGTGCTAGTACGGGTTATGGCTACACCTTC.

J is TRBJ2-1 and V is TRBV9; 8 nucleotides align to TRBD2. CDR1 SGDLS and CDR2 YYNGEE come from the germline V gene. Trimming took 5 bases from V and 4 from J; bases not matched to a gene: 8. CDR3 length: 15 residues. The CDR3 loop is CASREGLAPYNEQFF. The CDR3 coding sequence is TGTGCCAGCAGAGAAGGACTAGCCCCGTACAATGAGCAGTTCTTC.

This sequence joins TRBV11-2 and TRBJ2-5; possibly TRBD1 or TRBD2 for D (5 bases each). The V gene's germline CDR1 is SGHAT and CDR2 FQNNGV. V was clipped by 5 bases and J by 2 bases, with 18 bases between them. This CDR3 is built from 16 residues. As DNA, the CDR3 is TGTGCCAGCAGCCAAACAGGCCCCTGGGGGCAAGAGACCCAGTACTTC. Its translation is CASSQTGPWGQETQYF.

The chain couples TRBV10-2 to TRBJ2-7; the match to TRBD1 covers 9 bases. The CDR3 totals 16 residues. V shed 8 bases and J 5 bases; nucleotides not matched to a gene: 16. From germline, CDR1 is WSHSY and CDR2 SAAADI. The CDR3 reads CASRFVRTGEVNEQYV. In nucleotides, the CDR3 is TGCGCCAGCCGGTTTGTAAGGACAGGGGAGGTAAACGAGCAGTACGTC.

In nucleotides, the CDR3 is TGTGCCACCACCACTAGCGGGAGGGGGTCCGGGGAGCTGTTTTTT. This translates into CATTTSGRGSGELFF. The genes are TRBV6-5 and TRBJ2-2, with 13 nucleotides matching TRBD2. V was clipped by 10 bases and J by 6 bases; unmatched bases: 8. The germline V gene has CDR1 MNHEY and CDR2 SVGAGI. This CDR3 contains 15 residues.

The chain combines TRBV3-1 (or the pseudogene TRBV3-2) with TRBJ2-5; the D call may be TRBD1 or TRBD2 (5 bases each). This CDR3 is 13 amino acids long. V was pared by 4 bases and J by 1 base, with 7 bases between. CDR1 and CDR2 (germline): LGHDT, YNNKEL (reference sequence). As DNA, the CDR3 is TGTGCCAGCAGCCGGGGACGCCAAGAGACCCAGTACTTC. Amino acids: CASSRGRQETQYF.

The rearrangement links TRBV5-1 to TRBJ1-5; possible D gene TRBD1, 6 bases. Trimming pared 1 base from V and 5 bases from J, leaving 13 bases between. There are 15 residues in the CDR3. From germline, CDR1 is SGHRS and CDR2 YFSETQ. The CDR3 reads CASSLTGYPDQPQHF. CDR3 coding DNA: TGCGCCAGCAGCTTGACAGGGTACCCCGATCAGCCCCAGCATTTT. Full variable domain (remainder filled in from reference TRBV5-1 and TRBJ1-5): KAGVTQTPRYLIKTRGQQVTLSCSPISGHRSVSWYQQTPGQGLQFLFEYFSETQRNKGNFPGRFSGRQFSNSRSEMNVSTLELGDSALYLCASSLTGYPDQPQHFGDGTRLSIL.

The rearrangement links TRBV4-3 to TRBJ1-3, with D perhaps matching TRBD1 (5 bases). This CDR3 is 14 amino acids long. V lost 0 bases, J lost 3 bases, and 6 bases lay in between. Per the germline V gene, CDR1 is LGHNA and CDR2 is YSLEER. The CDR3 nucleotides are TGCGCCAGCAGCCAAGATGGGGGTGGAAACACCATATATTTT. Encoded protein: CASSQDGGGNTIYF.